This TCR beta chain appears in the sequencing data of a study of T cell repertoires in cytomegalovirus infection. Study background: Well-studied HLA-B-restricted epitopes and recently identified HLA-C-restricted epitopes of CMV were both used in the study. An indication of both CMV infection and matching HLA type came from public TCR beta signatures. Study results and caveats: The ex vivo response was dominated by HLA-C-restricted CMV-specific TCR beta clonotypes.

TCRdb re-called the reads through MiXCR, storing one row per CDR3 protein. The sample includes about 310,000 distinct CDR3 sequences, 20% to 30% seen only once; the top ten take roughly 15%. The CDR3 consists of 13 residues. V was pared by 8 bases and J by 4 bases, with 15 bases between. Germline CDR1 SGHTA, CDR2 FQGTGA. Remarks on this clonotype: Its specificity is not known.

The sequence derives from a human donor in good health (CMV status not recorded). Some clones in this sample may be carry-over from other donors' samples. Sample: cultured PBMCs, taken from culture after CMV antigen stimulation. The chain is built from TRBV7-3 and TRBJ2-7; D gene uncertain. CDR3 nucleotide sequence: TGTGCCAGCCACCGTTTAGACGCGTACGAGCAGTACTTC. It codes for CASHRLDAYEQYF.